Below, one TCR beta chain is given with its context. Its antigen remains unidentified. Base qualities are not recorded, but no much larger clone differs from it by a single base. The donors were healthy, HIV-negative adults who had no recently reported acute infections or vaccinations. Every donor was a Caucasian adult residing in Nashville, Tennessee, USA. CD4+ T cells were enriched by magnetic negative selection; naive cells were then positively selected on CD45RA, and the negative fraction formed the memory subset. Blood was collected by leukapheresis, and PBMCs were isolated by Ficoll-Histopaque density gradient centrifugation and then cryopreserved in liquid nitrogen vapor phase. Analytical flow cytometry was used to check the purity and quantity of each magnetically sorted T cell population. Genomic DNA was isolated from every sorted fraction and measured by UV absorbance on a Nanodrop 2000c.

Spanning cysteine to phenylalanine, the CDR3 consists of 19 amino acids. Only the CDR3 portion is preserved as DNA: 57 bases, with reading frame beginning at the first base. The junction carries 21 bases between V and J, which are trimmed by 1 base and 0 bases respectively. According to the germline V gene, CDR1 reads SGHTA and CDR2 reads FQGTGA. The data were taken from a study of shared clonotypes between healthy human individuals (dated by TCRdb to the early 2020s). As for the study more broadly: The cohort included a few men and a couple of women between 18 and 49 years of age. Per donor, three plates each were used for CD4 naive and CD4 memory, two for CD8 naive, and one for CD8 memory. Blood TCR repertoires of a handful of healthy adults were deeply sequenced to estimate repertoire size and the extent of clonotype sharing between individuals. Different laboratories and diverse techniques were used to prepare libraries and sequence TCR repertoires, to increase sequencing depth and limit assay-specific biases. Each donor's leukapheresis produced roughly between roughly 0.9 and 9 billion PBMCs. Overall results and qualifications from the work: Naive subsets generally had larger estimated clonotype richness than memory subsets did. The genetic and exposure-history diversity represented was limited by the small number of donors. Compared with non-shared clonotypes, the clonotypes found in all four sorted-subset donors had higher generation probabilities. Sampling was restricted to blood, and TCR repertoires in tissues likely differ from the TCR repertoires found in blood. About 5% of naive CD4, roughly 3.6% of naive CD8, around 2.3% of memory CD4, and around 0.42% of memory CD8 clonotypes were shared across several donors. Incomplete sequencing was indicated by rarefaction of sorted-subset datasets, despite the large sequencing depth. Based on pairwise subsampling, the degree of clonotype sharing among donors was expected to be affected by sequencing depth.

Using the deep immunoSEQ assay, multiplex PCR amplified TCR CDR3 regions from genomic DNA. Extracted genomic DNA from each cell subset was spread evenly across all wells of several immunoSEQ 96-well plates, with each plate serving as a replicate. For sorted subsets, approximately 190 ng genomic DNA, equal to approximately 30,000 T cell genomes, was loaded into each replicate PCR. The purified libraries were quantified using a Qubit 3.0 fluorometer, sized with a Bioanalyzer 2100, and then quantified again using the KAPA Library Quantification kit. Every immunoSEQ 96-well plate was sequenced on a dedicated single-read 150-cycle Illumina NextSeq 550 flow cell. Turning to the authors' computational methods: Because only junctional sequences without quality scores were contained in the immunoSEQ output, filtering matching that applied to full-length reads could not be performed. Sequences were annotated with PyIR, a Python wrapper for IgBLAST v1.9, using IMGT germline references to assign V/J genes and CDR3. Reads were removed for weak V/J assignments (E-value above 1e-6), missing CDR3, stop codons, out-of-frame junctions, or ambiguous translated residues. A V3J clonotype was defined by an identical inferred V gene, J gene, and CDR3 amino acid sequence. The percentage overlap between two repertoires was calculated by dividing the number of shared unique clonotypes by the size of the smaller repertoire. Three approaches were used to assess repertoire richness: RTK rarefaction, the Chao1 estimator, and Recon v2.1 estimates of unobserved clonotypes. Generation probabilities were computed with OLGA for all TCRbeta clonotypes obtained by the gDNA method from a handful of donors. TCRdb obtained this table from immuneACCESS and retained in-frame rearrangements with V and J assigned. These tables miss some clones; where compared with another copy, unresolved V genes account for less than half of the shortfall, and the remainder is unexplained. Clone size and the V and J calls come from that table; the DNA yielded D and trimming. This sample comprises about 640,000 clones, about three quarters of them detected only once. The top ten clonotypes cover 1.8% of the sample.

Here the chain combines TRBV7-3 and TRBJ2-5; tentative D gene TRBD1, with 6 bases matching. The sequencing sample was made of memory CD4+ T cells sorted from blood. The cell subset or site label, read with the paper, signifies: CD45RA-negative fraction. The TCR was taken from a woman aged 25 to 39 in good health. This receptor has the CDR3 CASSLNPLTWTANQETQYF. The base sequence is TGTGCCAGCAGCTTAAATCCACTTACATGGACAGCCAACCAAGAGACCCAGTACTTC.